This T cell receptor (beta chain) was documented in a study of CD8+CD57+ T cells in acquired aplastic anemia. Whole-study results and caveats: Patient and control CD8+ Simpson's diversity was not significantly different.

CDR3 length equals 13 residues. Deletions cut 5 bases from V and 2 bases from J, with 9 bases between. Germline CDR1 SGHTA, CDR2 FQGTGA. Genomic DNA constituted the template upon which TCR beta VDJ and CDR3 profiling was performed. Using its own MiXCR run on the reads, TCRdb lists one record per CDR3 protein. The table includes approximately 220,000 distinct CDR3 sequences, under 50% detected once. The authors sequenced patients whose flow cytometry had shown CD8+CD57+ cell expansion. This clonotype appeared many times. Its cognate antigen is unknown. The sample was sorted CD4+, CD8+, or CD8+CD57+ T cells (not recorded which) from PBMCs. This receptor was identified in a human donor with aplastic anemia. The chain recombines TRBV7-3 with TRBJ2-5; D uncertain. CDR3 residues: CASSRGKQETQYF. The CDR3 DNA follows: TGTGCCAGCAGCCGTGGAAAACAAGAGACCCAGTACTTC.